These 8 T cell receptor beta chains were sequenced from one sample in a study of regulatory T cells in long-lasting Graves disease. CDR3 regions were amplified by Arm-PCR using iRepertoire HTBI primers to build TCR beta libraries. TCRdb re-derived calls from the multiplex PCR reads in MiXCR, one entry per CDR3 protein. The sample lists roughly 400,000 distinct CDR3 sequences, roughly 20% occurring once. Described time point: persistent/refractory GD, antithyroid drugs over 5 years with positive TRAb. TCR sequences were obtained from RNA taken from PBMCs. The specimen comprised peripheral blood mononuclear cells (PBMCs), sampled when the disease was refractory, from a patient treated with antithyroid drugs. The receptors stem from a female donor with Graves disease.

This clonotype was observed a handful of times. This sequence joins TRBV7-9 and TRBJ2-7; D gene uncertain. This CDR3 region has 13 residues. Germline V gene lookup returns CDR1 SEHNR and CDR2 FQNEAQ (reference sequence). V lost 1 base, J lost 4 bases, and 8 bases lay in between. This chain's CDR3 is CASSLGQFYEQYF. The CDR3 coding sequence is TGTGCCAGCAGCTTAGGACAATTTTACGAGCAGTACTTC. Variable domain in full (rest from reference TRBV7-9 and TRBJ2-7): DTGVSQNPRHKITKRGQNVTFRCDPISEHNRLYWYRQTLGQGPEFLTYFQNEAQLEKSRLLSDRFSAERPKGSFSTLEIQRTEQGDSAMYLCASSLGQFYEQYFGPGTRLTVT.

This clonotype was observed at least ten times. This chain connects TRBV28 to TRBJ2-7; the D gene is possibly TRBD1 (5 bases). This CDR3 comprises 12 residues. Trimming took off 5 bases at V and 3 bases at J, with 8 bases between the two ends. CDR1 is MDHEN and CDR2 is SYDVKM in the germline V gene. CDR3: CASSRGNYEQYF. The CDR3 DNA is TGTGCCAGCAGTAGGGGCAACTACGAGCAGTACTTC.

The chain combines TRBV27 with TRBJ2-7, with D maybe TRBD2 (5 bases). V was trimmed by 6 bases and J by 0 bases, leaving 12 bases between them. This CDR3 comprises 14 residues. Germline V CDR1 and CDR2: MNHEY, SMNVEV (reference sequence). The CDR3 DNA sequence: TGTGCCAGCAGACTAGAAGAAACCTCCTACGAGCAGTACTTC. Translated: CASRLEETSYEQYF.

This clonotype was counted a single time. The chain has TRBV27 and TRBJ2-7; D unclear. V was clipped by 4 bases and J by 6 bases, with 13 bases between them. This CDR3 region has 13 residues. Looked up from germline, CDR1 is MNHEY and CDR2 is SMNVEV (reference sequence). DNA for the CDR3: TGTGCCAGCAGTTCGGGCTTCGCAGCCGAGCAGTACTTC. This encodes CASSSGFAAEQYF.

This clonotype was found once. CDR3 DNA sequence: TGCGCCAGCAGCCAAGAAAGGTCGGCAGGGAACACTGAAGCTTTCTTT. Protein product: CASSQERSAGNTEAFF. The V gene is TRBV4-3, the J gene TRBJ1-1; D gene unclear. The V end was cut by 0 bases, the J end by 1 base, with 12 bases between. Germline V lookup: CDR1 LGHNA, CDR2 YSLEER. CDR3 length: 16 amino acids.

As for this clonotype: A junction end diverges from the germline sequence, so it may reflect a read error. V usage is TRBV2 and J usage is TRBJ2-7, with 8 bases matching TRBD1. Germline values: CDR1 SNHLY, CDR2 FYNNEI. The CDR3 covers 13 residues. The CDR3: CAGRGRIAYEQYF. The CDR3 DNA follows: TGTGCCGGCAGGGGGCGCATCGCCTACGAGCAGTACTTC.

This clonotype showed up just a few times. The CDR3 loop is CASSESPKIVGDSNQPQHF. The CDR3 DNA reads as TGTGCCAGCAGTGAATCCCCGAAAATAGTGGGAGATAGCAATCAGCCCCAGCATTTT. V gene TRBV25-1 combines with J gene TRBJ1-5; D is ambiguous. CDR1 and CDR2 from the germline V gene are MGHDK and SYGVNS. Trimming pared 1 base from V and 0 bases from J, leaving 19 bases between. This CDR3 region has 19 residues.

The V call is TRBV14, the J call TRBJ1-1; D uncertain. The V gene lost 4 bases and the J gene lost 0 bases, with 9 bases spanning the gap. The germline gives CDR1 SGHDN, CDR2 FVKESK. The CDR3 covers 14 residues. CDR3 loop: CASSRWGVNTEAFF. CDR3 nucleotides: TGTGCCAGCAGCCGGTGGGGAGTGAACACTGAAGCTTTCTTT.